This TCR beta chain is from a study of shared clonotypes between healthy human individuals. CDR3 length: 13 amino acids. V was clipped by 5 bases and J by 2 bases, with 9 bases between them. Germline V gives CDR1 WNHNN, CDR2 SYGVQD (reference sequence). Execution of the assay was at deep level. Template for every sorted-subset replicate PCR totaled roughly 200 ng DNA, approximately 30,000 T cell genomes. The data were produced by immunoSEQ multiplex PCR, yet TCRdb's version contains in-frame clones alone and is incomplete. The sample lists under 750,000 clones, 55% to 75% occurring once. Findings and caveats of the study: Non-shared clonotypes had lower generation probabilities than clonotypes shared by all four sorted-subset donors.

The sample holds a few counts of this clone. No antigen is known for it. This receptor was obtained from a woman aged 25 to 39 in good health. J is TRBJ2-5 and V is TRBV10-1; D unclear. The sequenced sample was memory CD4+ T cells sorted from blood. The subset: CD45RA-negative fraction. The CDR3 sequence is CASSQQFQETQYF. The CDR3 region has the DNA TGCGCCAGCAGTCAACAATTTCAAGAGACCCAGTACTTC.